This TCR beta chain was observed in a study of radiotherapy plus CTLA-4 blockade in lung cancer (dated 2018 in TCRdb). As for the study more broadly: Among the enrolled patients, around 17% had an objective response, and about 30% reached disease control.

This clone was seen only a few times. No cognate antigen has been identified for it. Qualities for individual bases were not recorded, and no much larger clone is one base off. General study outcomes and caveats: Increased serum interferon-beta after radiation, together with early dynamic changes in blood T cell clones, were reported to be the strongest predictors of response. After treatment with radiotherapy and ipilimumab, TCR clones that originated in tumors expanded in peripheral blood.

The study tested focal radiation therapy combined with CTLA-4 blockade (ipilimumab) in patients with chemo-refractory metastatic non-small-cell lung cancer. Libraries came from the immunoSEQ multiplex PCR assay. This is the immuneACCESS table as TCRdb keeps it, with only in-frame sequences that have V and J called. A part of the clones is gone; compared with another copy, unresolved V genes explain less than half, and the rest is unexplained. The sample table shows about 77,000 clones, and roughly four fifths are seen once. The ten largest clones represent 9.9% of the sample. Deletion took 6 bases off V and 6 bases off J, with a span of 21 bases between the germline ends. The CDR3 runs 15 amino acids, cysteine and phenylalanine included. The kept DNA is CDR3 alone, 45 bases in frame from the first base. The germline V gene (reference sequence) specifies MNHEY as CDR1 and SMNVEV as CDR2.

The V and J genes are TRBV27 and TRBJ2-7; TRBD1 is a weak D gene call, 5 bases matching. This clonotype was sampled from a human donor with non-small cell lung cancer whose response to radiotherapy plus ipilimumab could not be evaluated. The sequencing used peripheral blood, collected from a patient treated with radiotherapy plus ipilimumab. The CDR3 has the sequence CASSPSFYGAAEQYF. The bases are TGTGCCAGCAGCCCCTCTTTTTATGGGGCGGCCGAGCAGTACTTC.